This T cell receptor (beta chain) derives from a study of blood T cell repertoires in COVID-19. Study in general: In each case, the material was cDNA or gDNA derived from T cells, B-cell-depleted T cells, or PBMCs.

Only in-frame clones appear in the TCRdb table, and some are missing; sequencing was by immunoSEQ multiplex PCR. The table lists 360,000 or so clones, approximately 91% of them singletons. Per germline, CDR1 SGHVS and CDR2 FNYEAQ. This CDR3 is built from 19 residues. V trimming: 4 bases; J trimming: 0 bases; junction bases outside the gene matches: 12. Self-reported history from a screening survey and questionnaire set each donor's cohort. The source of this sequence is a woman younger than 45 who had been exposed to COVID-19. V is TRBV7-6 and J is TRBJ2-3, with 11 bases fitting TRBD2. Material: PBMCs or T cells enriched from blood (not recorded which). The CDR3 loop reads CASSSGLAGPALSTDTQYF. The CDR3 DNA sequence: TGTGCCAGCAGCTCCGGACTAGCGGGTCCGGCTCTCAGCACAGATACGCAGTATTTT.